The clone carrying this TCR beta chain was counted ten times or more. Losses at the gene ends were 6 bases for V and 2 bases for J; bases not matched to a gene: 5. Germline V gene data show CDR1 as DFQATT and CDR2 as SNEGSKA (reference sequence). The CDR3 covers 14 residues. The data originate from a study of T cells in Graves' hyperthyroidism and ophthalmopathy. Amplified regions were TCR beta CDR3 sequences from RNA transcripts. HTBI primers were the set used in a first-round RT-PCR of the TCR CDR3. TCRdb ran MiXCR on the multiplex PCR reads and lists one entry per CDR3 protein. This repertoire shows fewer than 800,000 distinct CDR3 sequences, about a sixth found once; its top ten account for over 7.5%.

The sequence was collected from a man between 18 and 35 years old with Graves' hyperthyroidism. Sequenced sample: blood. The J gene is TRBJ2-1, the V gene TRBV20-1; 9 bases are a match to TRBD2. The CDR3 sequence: CSARLAVTYNEQFF. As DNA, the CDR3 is TGCAGTGCAAGACTAGCGGTCACCTACAATGAGCAGTTCTTC.